One and the same sample provided the 27 T cell receptor beta chains below, sequenced in a study of blood T cell repertoires in COVID-19. The table came from immunoSEQ multiplex PCR; TCRdb's copy has only in-frame clones and leaves some out. The sample has tens of thousands of clones, roughly four fifths seen once. The source material was peripheral blood. The receptors were gathered from a woman in her sixties or seventies with acute or convalescent COVID-19.

The genes are TRBV4-1 and TRBJ1-3; D is ambiguous. V lost 5 bases to trimming and J lost 0 bases, with 20 bases between them. The CDR3 is 18 amino acids. Germline V lookup: CDR1 MGHRA, CDR2 YSYEKL. The CDR3 loop is CASSSHLLSASSGNTIYF. The CDR3 bases are TGCGCCAGCAGCTCACACCTACTATCAGCGAGCTCTGGAAACACCATATATTTT.

The chain joins TRBV5-1 to TRBJ1-2; 7 positions agree with TRBD1. CDR1 is SGHRS and CDR2 is YFSETQ in the germline V gene. Germline trimming cut 3 bases from V and 4 bases from J; bases unmatched to any gene: 15. The CDR3 runs to 17 residues. This CDR3 is CASSSQIAPGQSYGYTF. The DNA of the CDR3 is TGCGCCAGCAGCTCGCAAATCGCACCGGGACAGAGCTATGGCTACACCTTC.

This rearrangement joins TRBV10-3 to TRBJ1-2; D is possibly TRBD1 (6 bases). The CDR3 covers 14 residues. Germline-derived CDR1 and CDR2 are ENHRY and SYGVKD. V lost 9 bases, J lost 0 bases, and 14 bases lay in between. The CDR3 protein is CAIRAGATNYGYTF. CDR3 DNA sequence: TGTGCCATTAGGGCAGGGGCTACTAACTATGGCTACACCTTC.

This clone was recorded once. The chain couples TRBV6-5 to TRBJ2-2, with 9 bases matching TRBD2. The CDR3 sequence is 13 residues long. The trim removed 6 bases at V and 7 bases at J, leaving 3 bases unmatched. The germline V gene has CDR1 MNHEY and CDR2 SVGAGI. CDR3 DNA: TGTGCCAGCAGGGGTAGCGGGGGCGGGGAGCTGTTTTTT. Protein product: CASRGSGGGELFF.

The chain joins TRBV5-6 to TRBJ2-7; D remains ambiguous. V dropped 0 bases and J dropped 3 bases, with 7 bases sitting between them. This CDR3 has 13 residues. Germline lookup yields CDR1 SGHDT and CDR2 YYEEEE. The CDR3 is CASSLVRVYEQYF. The CDR3, as DNA: TGTGCCAGCAGCTTGGTAAGAGTCTACGAGCAGTACTTC.

This chain joins TRBV2 and TRBJ2-7, with 11 nucleotides matching TRBD2. V shed 8 bases and J 5 bases; nucleotides not matched to a gene: 2. The CDR3 is 12 amino acids. The germline CDR1 and CDR2 sequences are SNHLY and FYNNEI. CDR3 coding DNA: TGTGCCAGCGGGACTAGCGGACACGAGCAGTACTTC. Translation gives CASGTSGHEQYF.

By its share, this clone is medium-sized. The gene calls are TRBV5-1 and TRBJ1-2, with D possibly TRBD1 on 5 matching bases. The CDR3 loop spans 13 amino acids. With 0 bases removed from V and 7 bases from J, the gap between germline ends came to 10 bases. Germline CDR1 is SGHRS and CDR2 is YFSETQ. Here the CDR3 reads CASSLDSQGGYTF. DNA for the CDR3: TGCGCCAGCAGCTTGGATAGTCAGGGTGGCTACACCTTC.

The CDR3 reads CASSERGGLSNEQFF. As DNA, the CDR3 is TGTGCCAGCAGCGAACGGGGGGGCCTTTCCAATGAGCAGTTCTTC. The rearrangement links TRBV11-1 to TRBJ2-1, with 8 bases matching TRBD2. Germline CDR1 SGHAT, CDR2 FQDESV (reference sequence). CDR3 length equals 15 residues. J gave up 6 bases and V 5 bases, and 9 bases lay outside the gene matches.

V is TRBV3-1 (or the pseudogene TRBV3-2) and J is TRBJ2-7; 11 nucleotides agree with TRBD1. The CDR3 spans 16 residues. J was trimmed by 4 bases and V by 3 bases; bases with no gene match: 8. Germline lookup yields CDR1 LGHDT and CDR2 YNNKEL (reference sequence). The CDR3 spells CASSHGQGAVQYEQYF. CDR3 nucleotides: TGTGCCAGCAGCCACGGACAGGGGGCAGTTCAGTACGAGCAGTACTTC.

This chain links TRBV19 with TRBJ2-7; weak D call: TRBD1 (5 bases). Germline V CDR1 and CDR2: LNHDA, SQIVND (reference sequence). The CDR3 sequence is 13 residues long. The V and J ends lost 4 bases and 3 bases respectively, with 10 bases between them. CDR3 DNA: TGTGCCAGTAGTAGAAGCAGGGTCTACGAGCAGTACTTC. Translating gives CASSRSRVYEQYF.

This chain connects TRBV9 to TRBJ1-3; the match to TRBD1 covers 9 bases. The CDR3 consists of 16 residues. V was clipped by 3 bases and J by 2 bases; unmatched bases: 6. Germline loops: CDR1 SGDLS, CDR2 YYNGEE. The CDR3 DNA follows: TGTGCCAGCAGCGCCGGGGGGACAGGGACTGGAAACACCATATATTTT. Protein product: CASSAGGTGTGNTIYF.

This rearrangement joins TRBV20-1 to TRBJ2-1; D remains unclear. V was clipped by 6 bases and J by 5 bases, with 8 bases between them. Germline CDR1 reads DFQATT; CDR2 reads SNEGSKA (reference sequence). This CDR3 is 11 amino acids long. The CDR3 region is CSAYPNNEQFF. For the CDR3, the DNA is TGCAGTGCCTACCCTAACAATGAGCAGTTCTTC.

The chain employs TRBV10-1 and TRBJ2-2, with 8 bases that match TRBD1. From germline, CDR1 is WNHNN and CDR2 SYGVQD (reference sequence). The CDR3 contains 14 residues. The V segment lost 5 bases and the J segment 4 bases; nucleotides outside the gene matches: 3. The CDR3 sequence is CASSWQGATGELFF. CDR3 DNA sequence: TGCGCCAGCAGTTGGCAGGGGGCCACCGGGGAGCTGTTTTTT.

This sequence joins TRBV9 and TRBJ2-7, with TRBD2 as a possible D gene (5 bases). The CDR3 has 14 amino acids. CDR1 is SGDLS, CDR2 YYNGEE, per germline. The V and J ends lost 0 bases and 6 bases respectively, with 13 bases between them. CDR3 nucleotide sequence: TGTGCCAGCAGCGTAGAGGGCGGTCGGGGCGAGCAGTACTTC. Translated, it gives CASSVEGGRGEQYF.

V usage is TRBV11-1 and J usage is TRBJ1-6; D is perhaps TRBD1 (6 bases). Trimming took 4 bases from V and 9 from J, leaving 13 bases between them. CDR3 length equals 14 residues. Germline CDR1 is SGHAT and CDR2 is FQDESV (reference sequence). CDR3 region: CASSSQGLTSPLHF. The CDR3 DNA reads TGTGCCAGCAGCTCTCAGGGGCTCACTTCACCCCTCCACTTT.

The V call is TRBV20-1, the J call TRBJ2-3; possible D gene TRBD2, 5 bases. The CDR3 sequence is 16 residues long. V lost 3 bases and J 4 bases, leaving 20 bases between the germline ends. Germline V gives CDR1 DFQATT, CDR2 SNEGSKA (reference sequence). The CDR3 DNA sequence: TGCAGTGCTAGTAACCTGGCGGGCCGCGGCCCAGATACGCAGTATTTT. Translating gives CSASNLAGRGPDTQYF.

The genes are TRBV21-1 and TRBJ1-2; the D call in the table, TRBD1, was not verified against the DNA. TRBV21-1 is marked as a pseudogene. The CDR3 is 15 residues long. CDR3 in amino acids: CASSPKGQGNYGYTF. The CDR3 coding sequence is TGTGCCAGCAGCCCTAAAGGACAGGGGAACTATGGCTACACCTTC.

V gene TRBV30 combines with J gene TRBJ1-6; the D gene is possibly TRBD1 (6 bases). The V end was cut by 0 bases, the J end by 12 bases, with 18 bases between. CDR3 length equals 15 residues. CDR1 is GTSNPN and CDR2 is SVGIG in the germline V gene (reference sequence). The CDR3: CAWSVQLGGMGPLHF. The CDR3 coding sequence is TGTGCCTGGAGTGTACAATTAGGGGGAATGGGACCCCTCCACTTT.

V usage is TRBV4-2 and J usage is TRBJ1-3; 10 nucleotides align to TRBD1. Germline loops: CDR1 LGHNA, CDR2 YNFKEQ. The CDR3 is made up of 17 amino acids. V was pared by 0 bases and J by 1 base, with 3 bases of the junction left unmatched. CDR3 region: CASSQDRTGGSGNTIYF. DNA for the CDR3: TGTGCCAGCAGCCAAGACAGGACAGGGGGTTCTGGAAACACCATATATTTT.

The chain is built from TRBV6-5 and TRBJ1-2; D uncertain. Trimming stripped 6 bases from V and 6 bases from J, with 5 bases between. The CDR3 sequence is 10 residues long. The germline gives CDR1 MNHEY, CDR2 SVGAGI. Written as DNA, the CDR3 is TGTGCCAGCAGGCGAAATGGCTACACCTTC. Amino acid sequence: CASRRNGYTF.

The CDR3 here is CASSLAGEKDGYTF. In DNA form, the CDR3 reads TGTGCCAGCAGCTTAGCAGGGGAAAAGGATGGCTACACCTTC. The chain combines TRBV11-1 with TRBJ1-2; possible D gene TRBD1, 5 bases. Trimming pared 0 bases from V and 6 bases from J, leaving 11 bases between. CDR3 length equals 14 residues. From germline, CDR1 is SGHAT and CDR2 FQDESV (reference sequence).

This chain joins TRBV27 and TRBJ1-6; D is perhaps TRBD1 (6 bases). This CDR3 has 16 amino acids. V was cut by 3 bases and J by 8 bases, with 17 bases left in between. Germline CDR1 and CDR2: MNHEY and SMNVEV (reference sequence). CDR3 loop: CASSFNRGQLDSPLHF. CDR3 DNA: TGTGCCAGCAGTTTTAACCGCGGACAGCTAGATTCACCCCTCCACTTT.

The chain links TRBV6-5 to TRBJ1-2; the D is unclear. Looked up from germline, CDR1 is MNHEY and CDR2 is SVGAGI. This CDR3 spans 15 amino acids. V was clipped by 0 bases and J by 0 bases, with 8 bases between them. CDR3 nucleotide sequence: TGTGCCAGCAGTTACTCTTTCGCGACTAACTATGGCTACACCTTC. Protein: CASSYSFATNYGYTF.

CDR3 nucleotides: TGCGCCAGCAGATTAAACTACGACCCGACGGCGTTCTATGGCTACACCTTC. Its protein is CASRLNYDPTAFYGYTF. The chain carries TRBV5-1 and TRBJ1-2, with D uncertain. Per germline, CDR1 SGHRS and CDR2 YFSETQ. Trimming stripped 5 bases from V and 4 bases from J, with 24 bases between. The CDR3 is made up of 17 amino acids.

CDR3 bases: TGTGCCAGTAGTATCTTCGCGGGGGCACCCACAGATACGCAGTATTTT. This encodes CASSIFAGAPTDTQYF. J is TRBJ2-3 and V is TRBV19; D perhaps matches TRBD2 (7 bases). The CDR3 spans 16 residues. CDR1 is LNHDA and CDR2 is SQIVND in the germline V gene (reference sequence). Trimming cost V 3 bases and J 2 bases, with 15 bases left between them.

This chain connects TRBV2 to TRBJ2-2, with D perhaps matching TRBD2 (6 bases). This CDR3 has 14 residues. V was pared by 5 bases and J by 5 bases, with 12 bases between. CDR1 and CDR2 from the germline V gene are SNHLY and FYNNEI. The CDR3 DNA sequence: TGTGCCAGCAGTCTCGGGACTTATACCGGGGAGCTGTTTTTT. It is translated as CASSLGTYTGELFF.

This rearrangement joins TRBV6-1 to TRBJ1-3, with a possible D match to TRBD1 (5 bases). Germline CDR1 and CDR2: MNHNS and SASEGT. Trimming took off 2 bases at V and 1 base at J, with 18 bases between the two ends. The CDR3 is made up of 18 amino acids. CDR3 coding DNA: TGTGCCAGCAGTGAAATGAGTCCAGGGACTTTTTCTGGAAACACCATATATTTT. Protein sequence: CASSEMSPGTFSGNTIYF.